The TCR beta chain described here comes from a study of blood T cell repertoires in COVID-19. For the study at large: Collection of acute and convalescent COVID-19 samples took place in the United States, Italy and Spain. The cDNA or gDNA used as material had been derived from T cells, B-cell-depleted T cells, or PBMCs.

Sequenced by immunoSEQ multiplex PCR; TCRdb stores in-frame clones only, minus some. The sample lists some 330,000 clones, roughly 90% occurring once. The CDR3 length is 15 residues. V was clipped by 2 bases and J by 1 base, with 12 bases between them. Germline assignment: CDR1 SGHNT and CDR2 YYREEE (reference sequence). Input material: peripheral blood. The source of this sequence is a woman between 45 and 65 years old with active or convalescent COVID-19. This sequence joins TRBV5-4 and TRBJ1-1; tentative D call: TRBD1 (5 bases). The CDR3 here is CASSLTTDTNTEAFF. For the CDR3, the DNA is TGTGCCAGCAGCTTAACGACGGACACGAACACTGAAGCTTTCTTT.